What follows are 25 T cell receptor beta chains derived from one specimen sequenced in a study of post-analysis software for immune sequencing data. Their recognized antigens are unknown. Findings and caveats of the study: Roughly 5 TRBV segments occurring more often in patients than controls included TRBV5-6, TRBV5-1 and TRBV20-1.

cDNA libraries of TCR beta carried unique molecular identifiers. A single record per CDR3 protein comes from TCRdb applying MiXCR to the PCR reads. Found here are roughly 620,000 distinct CDR3 sequences, about 44% of them singletons; the top ten hold under 2%. The specimen sequenced was blood. These receptor sequences come from a girl aged 5-17 years with multiple sclerosis.

This clonotype was detected a few times. The gene calls are TRBV20-1 and TRBJ2-1, with TRBD2 identical over 8 bases. The CDR3 has 13 residues. In germline, CDR1 is DFQATT, CDR2 SNEGSKA (reference sequence). The trim removed 6 bases at V and 8 bases at J, leaving 9 bases unmatched. The CDR3 here is CSAESSGAYEQFF. The CDR3 nucleotides are TGCAGTGCCGAGAGTAGCGGGGCATATGAGCAGTTCTTC.

This clonotype was found a few times. The chain recombines TRBV20-1 with TRBJ2-7; a weak D match, TRBD1 (6 bases). CDR3 length: 13 amino acids. The germline V gene encodes CDR1 DFQATT and CDR2 SNEGSKA (reference sequence). The germline V and J ends were trimmed by 4 bases and 4 bases, with 14 bases remaining between them. In DNA form, the CDR3 reads TGCAGTGCTAAACGGGACACTCCATACGAGCAGTACTTC. It translates to CSAKRDTPYEQYF.

The chain links TRBV5-5 to TRBJ2-1; D perhaps matches TRBD2 (5 bases). The germline CDR1 and CDR2 sequences are SGHKS and YYEKEE (reference sequence). V lost 2 bases to trimming and J lost 4 bases, with 13 bases between them. The CDR3 runs to 15 residues. The CDR3 DNA is TGTGCCAGCAGCTTCGGGGAGCTCGATTACAATGAGCAGTTCTTC. Its translation: CASSFGELDYNEQFF. The variable domain in full, with the rest retrieved from reference TRBV5-5 and TRBJ2-1, is DAGVTQSPTHLIKTRGQQVTLRCSPISGHKSVSWYQQVLGQGPQFIFQYYEKEERGRGNFPDRFSARQFPNYSSELNVNALLLGDSALYLCASSFGELDYNEQFFGPGTRLTVL.

This clonotype was seen a few times. The gene calls are TRBV4-1 and TRBJ1-5; weak D call: TRBD1 (6 bases). The CDR3 contains 16 residues. Per the germline V gene, CDR1 is MGHRA and CDR2 is YSYEKL. Trimming left V 4 bases short and J 2 bases short, with 15 bases between. CDR3 sequence: CASSPRTVLGNQPQHF. The CDR3 DNA sequence: TGCGCCAGCAGCCCTAGGACAGTCTTAGGCAATCAGCCCCAGCATTTT.

This clonotype was counted only a few times. The V and J genes are TRBV20-1 and TRBJ2-7; 7 positions match TRBD1. Germline CDR1 and CDR2: DFQATT and SNEGSKA (reference sequence). Germline trimming cut 3 bases from V and 5 bases from J; bases unmatched to any gene: 7. The CDR3 sequence is 13 residues long. Written as DNA, the CDR3 is TGCAGTGCTAGGTGGACAGGAAGAAACGAGCAGTACTTC. Its translation: CSARWTGRNEQYF.

The chain links TRBV7-9 to TRBJ2-3; 8 bases line up with TRBD2. CDR3 size: 19 residues. Trimming at V came to 1 base and at J to 1 base, leaving 13 bases not matched to a gene. Germline V lookup: CDR1 SEHNR, CDR2 FQNEAQ (reference sequence). The CDR3 sequence is CASSLERFRASGRTDTQYF. DNA for the CDR3: TGTGCCAGCAGCTTAGAACGGTTCAGGGCTAGCGGGCGCACAGATACGCAGTATTTT.

J is TRBJ2-3 and V is TRBV5-1; D uncertain. V dropped 4 bases and J dropped 4 bases, with 16 bases sitting between them. CDR3 length equals 15 residues. Germline V gives CDR1 SGHRS, CDR2 YFSETQ. Here the CDR3 reads CASSQTRTAPDTQYF. The DNA of the CDR3 is TGCGCCAGCAGCCAGACCCGGACGGCCCCAGATACGCAGTATTTT. Full variable domain (missing parts from reference TRBV5-1 and TRBJ2-3): KAGVTQTPRYLIKTRGQQVTLSCSPISGHRSVSWYQQTPGQGLQFLFEYFSETQRNKGNFPGRFSGRQFSNSRSEMNVSTLELGDSALYLCASSQTRTAPDTQYFGPGTRLTVL.

The table lists this clonotype with a few counts. This chain links TRBV5-1 with TRBJ2-5; maybe TRBD2 (5 bases). Per the germline V gene, CDR1 is SGHRS and CDR2 is YFSETQ. The CDR3 runs to 13 residues. The V end lost 5 bases, the J end lost 5 bases, and 13 bases lay between the germline ends. The CDR3 DNA reads TGCGCCAGCAGTCGCGGTGGGAGTGAGACCCAGTACTTC. Its translation is CASSRGGSETQYF. Supplemented by reference TRBV5-1 and TRBJ2-5, the full variable domain reads KAGVTQTPRYLIKTRGQQVTLSCSPISGHRSVSWYQQTPGQGLQFLFEYFSETQRNKGNFPGRFSGRQFSNSRSEMNVSTLELGDSALYLCASSRGGSETQYFGPGTRLLVL.

The chain is built from TRBV20-1 and TRBJ1-6; TRBD1 matches at 7 bases. The CDR3 is 14 amino acids. CDR1 is DFQATT, CDR2 SNEGSKA, per germline (reference sequence). V lost 5 bases to trimming and J lost 4 bases; unmatched junction nucleotides: 5. The CDR3: CSAPGTAYNSPLHF. The CDR3 DNA reads as TGCAGTGCTCCCGGGACAGCTTATAATTCACCCCTCCACTTT.

This chain uses TRBV21-1 with TRBJ1-2. TRBV21-1 is listed as a pseudogene. The CDR3 runs to 14 residues. The CDR3 loop is CASSKQGVRVGYTF. The CDR3 bases are TGTGCCAGCAGCAAACAAGGCGTGCGGGTCGGCTACACCTTC.

There are a few counts of this clonotype. The rearrangement links TRBV20-1 to TRBJ2-1; D not resolved. There are 15 residues in the CDR3. V was clipped by 3 bases and J by 5 bases, with 17 bases between them. Per the germline V gene, CDR1 is DFQATT and CDR2 is SNEGSKA (reference sequence). CDR3 sequence: CSASAAEVMDNEQFF. CDR3 DNA sequence: TGCAGTGCTAGTGCTGCCGAGGTGATGGACAATGAGCAGTTCTTC.

Only a few counts were recorded for this clonotype. The chain is built from TRBV2 and TRBJ2-5, with TRBD2 matching 11 bases. The V gene's germline CDR1 is SNHLY and CDR2 FYNNEI. V trimming: 4 bases; J trimming: 5 bases; junction bases outside the gene matches: 18. This CDR3 has 19 residues. The CDR3: CASSAATLTPGLAEETQYF. Written as DNA, the CDR3 is TGTGCCAGCAGTGCAGCGACCTTGACACCGGGACTAGCGGAGGAGACCCAGTACTTC.

J is TRBJ1-5 and V is TRBV27; 8 bases line up with TRBD1. The germline CDR1 and CDR2 sequences are MNHEY and SMNVEV (reference sequence). The V gene end was trimmed by 5 bases and the J gene end by 6 bases; junction bases not matched to a gene: 6. The CDR3 spans 14 residues. CDR3 in amino acids: CASSAAGGPQPQHF. CDR3 sequence (DNA): TGTGCCAGCAGTGCCGCAGGGGGCCCTCAGCCCCAGCATTTT.

This clonotype was counted a few times. This rearrangement joins TRBV20-1 to TRBJ1-2; D perhaps matches TRBD1 (5 bases). This CDR3 is built from 13 residues. Germline V gene data show CDR1 as DFQATT and CDR2 as SNEGSKA (reference sequence). V lost 3 bases and J lost 6, with 14 bases in between. The CDR3 bases are TGCAGTGCTAGGGCAGGGAATCCTGATGGCTACACCTTC. Its protein product is CSARAGNPDGYTF.

The chain couples TRBV4-1 to TRBJ2-2, with 7 bases fitting TRBD1. CDR1 is MGHRA, CDR2 YSYEKL, per germline. V dropped 3 bases and J dropped 5; count of bases not matched to a gene: 3. The length of the CDR3 is 14 residues. The CDR3 reads CASSHAGGTGELFF. The CDR3 DNA follows: TGCGCCAGCAGCCATGCAGGGGGTACCGGGGAGCTGTTTTTT.

This clonotype was counted a few times. V is TRBV6-5 and J is TRBJ1-1; 8 nucleotides align to TRBD1. Per germline, CDR1 MNHEY and CDR2 SVGAGI. The V and J ends lost 6 bases and 6 bases, in that order; junction bases with no gene match: 3. The CDR3 spans 12 residues. The CDR3 DNA follows: TGTGCCAGCAGGTCGACAGGGGCTGAAGCTTTCTTT. It is translated as CASRSTGAEAFF.

Only a few counts were recorded for this clonotype. This chain joins TRBV3-1 and TRBJ2-4; D gene ambiguous. The CDR3 sequence is 14 residues long. V dropped 4 bases and J dropped 7 bases, with 14 bases sitting between them. Germline CDR1 reads LGHDT; CDR2 reads YNNKEL (reference sequence). DNA of the CDR3: TGTGCCAGCAGCCTTTCGGGCCCGTGGAACATTCAGTACTTC. Its translation is CASSLSGPWNIQYF.

The chain employs TRBV4-2 and TRBJ1-4; 7 nucleotides agree with TRBD1. Germline V CDR1 and CDR2: LGHNA, YNFKEQ. After removal of 5 bases from V and 4 bases from J, the junction contained 7 bases not matched to a gene. This CDR3 spans 15 amino acids. The CDR3 region is CASSGRDSGNEKLFF. CDR3 DNA: TGTGCCAGCAGCGGCCGGGACAGCGGTAATGAAAAACTGTTTTTT.

The chain uses TRBV20-1 and TRBJ1-1; D remains unclear. The CDR3 loop spans 13 amino acids. Germline V gene sequence: CDR1 DFQATT, CDR2 SNEGSKA (reference sequence). V lost 2 bases to trimming and J lost 7 bases, with 14 bases between them. The CDR3 is CSARPIARDEAFF. The CDR3 coding sequence is TGCAGTGCTAGACCGATCGCCCGAGATGAAGCTTTCTTT.

The chain recombines TRBV6-6 with TRBJ1-1; D is unresolved. Germline loops: CDR1 MNHNY, CDR2 SVGAGI (reference sequence). V lost 7 bases and J lost 4, with 16 bases in between. The CDR3 loop spans 14 amino acids. The CDR3 loop reads CASTLTTGPTEAFF. The CDR3, as DNA: TGTGCCAGCACCCTTACTACTGGTCCCACTGAAGCTTTCTTT.

CDR3 in DNA: TGTGCCAGCAGTCCCCGGACAGGGGCGGCCTACGAGCAGTACTTC. Translated, it gives CASSPRTGAAYEQYF. The chain employs TRBV12-3 or TRBV12-4 and TRBJ2-7; 9 nucleotides line up with TRBD1. The junction had 7 bases not matched to a gene; V was cut back by 5 bases and J by 2 bases. The CDR3 is 15 residues long.

This clonotype was recorded a few times. The genes are TRBV4-1 and TRBJ1-6; TRBD1 is a possible D gene (5 bases). This CDR3 has 14 amino acids. Trimming pared 3 bases from V and 13 bases from J, leaving 16 bases between. Germline CDR1 MGHRA, CDR2 YSYEKL. The chain's CDR3 is CASSQVQDAPPLHF. CDR3 sequence (DNA): TGCGCCAGCAGCCAGGTACAGGACGCTCCCCCCCTCCACTTT.

CDR3 DNA sequence: TGCAGTGCTAGACCACAGGGGGGGTTCACTGAAGCTTTCTTT. This encodes CSARPQGGFTEAFF. J is TRBJ1-1 and V is TRBV20-1, with 8 bases aligning to TRBD1. CDR3 length: 14 amino acids. J lost 4 bases, V lost 2 bases, and 6 bases had no gene match. The germline V gene has CDR1 DFQATT and CDR2 SNEGSKA (reference sequence).

The chain joins TRBV5-1 to TRBJ2-1; the match to TRBD2 covers 12 bases. Germline CDR1 and CDR2: SGHRS and YFSETQ. J lost 8 bases, V lost 4 bases, and 4 bases had no gene match. The CDR3 spans 14 residues. In DNA, the CDR3 is TGCGCCAGCAGCGGGACTAGCGGGTTAGATGAGCAGTTCTTC. This gives the protein CASSGTSGLDEQFF.

A few counts support this clonotype. This chain connects TRBV7-2 to TRBJ2-4; 11 bases map to TRBD2. Germline CDR1 is SGHTA and CDR2 is FQGNSA. The CDR3 runs 17 residues. Trimming cost V 6 bases and J 4 bases; bases outside gene matches: 11. This CDR3 reads CASSPRGLAGGKNIQYF. The CDR3 nucleotides are TGTGCCAGCAGTCCCCGGGGGCTAGCGGGGGGTAAAAACATTCAGTACTTC.